A selection of T cell receptor beta chains follows, all from one sample in a study of high-grade serous ovarian cancer treatment subgroups. Some clones are missing from TCRdb's copy, which holds only in-frame ones; the method was immunoSEQ multiplex PCR. Of 4,000 to 5,500 clones in the sample, approximately 76% are singletons; the top ten hold about 6%. Material for sequencing was tumor tissue. Receptor source: a human donor with high-grade serous ovarian cancer. The CDR3 runs from the conserved cysteine through the conserved F or W. D genes are given only for firm matches. Only part of the rows carry a size: once, few, many, or a class if the clone is expanded.

-,-,TRBJ2-1,TRBV5-4,CASSFDQDLRYNEQFF,TGTGCCAGCAGCTTCGATCAGGATTTGAGGTACAATGAGCAGTTCTTC
-,large,TRBJ2-5,TRBV5-6,CASSLAGPETQYF,TGTGCCAGCAGCTTGGCGGGTCCCGAGACCCAGTACTTC
-,once,TRBJ2-3,TRBV5-4,CASSLAGQWGGGDTQYF,TGTGCCAGCAGCTTGGCTGGACAGTGGGGAGGAGGAGATACGCAGTATTTT
TRBD1,few,TRBJ2-7,TRBV6-5,CASSPWKGANEQYF,TGTGCCAGCAGTCCCTGGAAGGGGGCTAACGAGCAGTACTTC
TRBD1,-,TRBJ2-7,TRBV19,CASSGDSYEQYF,TGTGCCAGTAGTGGGGACAGCTACGAGCAGTACTTC
TRBD1,-,TRBJ2-7,TRBV6-6,CASSVTGDSSYEQYF,TGTGCCAGCAGCGTAACTGGGGACAGCTCCTACGAGCAGTACTTC
-,-,TRBJ2-5,TRBV5-1,CASSLGQGRLRGETQYF,TGCGCCAGCAGCTTGGGCCAGGGACGACTAAGAGGAGAGACCCAGTACTTC
TRBD2,-,TRBJ2-3,TRBV11-2,CASGPFGGGADTQYF,TGTGCCAGCGGACCCTTCGGGGGGGGCGCAGATACGCAGTATTTT
TRBD2,-,TRBJ2-1,TRBV2,CASSRAGGLDEQFF,TGTGCCAGCAGTCGCGCGGGGGGGCTCGATGAGCAGTTCTTC
TRBD2,-,TRBJ2-3,TRBV7-2,CASSLFLGRGADTQYF,TGTGCCAGCAGCCTCTTCCTCGGGAGGGGGGCAGATACGCAGTATTTT
TRBD1,-,TRBJ1-2,TRBV5-1,CASSLDGTGGFGYTF,TGCGCCAGCAGCTTGGACGGCACAGGGGGATTTGGCTACACCTTC
-,-,TRBJ1-5,TRBV30,CAWSQRSIPNQPQHF,TGTGCCTGGAGCCAAAGGTCGATCCCCAATCAGCCCCAGCATTTT
-,-,TRBJ1-6,TRBV30,CAWSLSDSPLHF,TGTGCCTGGAGTCTGTCAGATTCACCCCTCCACTTT
-,-,TRBJ2-1,TRBV6-6,CASGPWPRNEQFF,TGTGCCAGCGGACCATGGCCGAGGAATGAGCAGTTCTTC
TRBD2,-,TRBJ2-2,TRBV25-1,CASSEGAGDTGELFF,TGTGCCAGCAGTGAAGGGGCGGGAGACACCGGGGAGCTGTTTTTT
-,-,TRBJ2-6,TRBV7-3,CASAEVLSGANVLTF,TGTGCCAGTGCGGAGGTCCTCTCTGGGGCCAACGTCCTGACTTTC
TRBD1,-,TRBJ1-4,TRBV19,CASSIGGGQGGEKLFF,TGTGCCAGTAGTATAGGTGGAGGACAGGGAGGAGAAAAACTGTTTTTT
-,once,TRBJ1-4,TRBV7-9,CASSLGTTLEKLFF,TGTGCCAGCAGCTTAGGAACGACCCTCGAAAAACTGTTTTTT
TRBD1,once,TRBJ2-7,TRBV9,CASSAGPGQTYEQYF,TGTGCCAGCAGCGCGGGACCGGGACAGACCTACGAGCAGTACTTC
-,-,TRBJ2-7,TRBV7-2,CASSLASTYEQYF,TGTGCCAGCAGCTTAGCCAGTACCTACGAGCAGTACTTC
-,-,TRBJ2-5,TRBV18,CASSPPRGLYQETQYF,TGTGCCAGCTCACCACCTCGGGGGCTATACCAAGAGACCCAGTACTTC
-,-,TRBJ1-4,TRBV18,CASSLRQSGYEKLFF,TGTGCCAGCTCACTAAGACAGTCGGGGTATGAAAAACTGTTTTTT
-,-,TRBJ2-7,TRBV20-1,CSAEKYEQYF,TGCAGTGCCGAAAAATACGAGCAGTACTTC
-,-,TRBJ2-1,TRBV5-1,CASSLARDSLSSYNEQFF,TGCGCCAGCAGCTTAGCCCGGGACTCCCTCAGCTCCTACAATGAGCAGTTCTTC
TRBD1,-,TRBJ2-7,TRBV10-3,CAIGGTTGYIEQYF,TGTGCCATCGGTGGAACGACAGGGTATATCGAGCAGTACTTC
-,-,TRBJ2-1,TRBV6-1,CATASGDGVEQFF,TGTGCCACAGCCTCGGGAGACGGGGTTGAGCAGTTCTTC
TRBD1,-,TRBJ1-3,TRBV9,CASSGTGTGNTIYF,TGTGCCAGCAGCGGGACAGGGACTGGAAACACCATATATTTT